Included here is one T cell receptor beta chain sequence, with context. Its antigen is not identified. Germline V gene sequence: CDR1 SQVTM, CDR2 ANQGSEA. Trimming shortened V by 4 bases and J by 8 bases, and 14 bases separated the two germline ends. The CDR3 has 12 amino acids. Random hexamers were used to reverse transcribe an amount of roughly 0.45 to 1 ug RNA. TCRdb re-called the immunoSEQ multiplex PCR reads with MiXCR, one entry per CDR3 protein. The data contain about 240,000 distinct CDR3 sequences, around 96% of them singletons. The data derive from a study of CD8 T cells in Susac syndrome. Study-level findings and limits: As the study acknowledged, the number of individuals in its TCR sequencing and HLA analysis was relatively small.

Negative isolation yielded CD8+ and CD4+ T cells; FACS enriched TEMRA cells. What was sequenced was CD4+ T cells from PBMCs. The chain joins TRBV29-1 to TRBJ1-2; D call uncertain. The receptor's source is a human donor with Susac syndrome. The CDR3 region is CSVGIGRLGYTF. In nucleotides, the CDR3 is TGCAGCGTTGGAATAGGGAGATTAGGCTACACCTTC.